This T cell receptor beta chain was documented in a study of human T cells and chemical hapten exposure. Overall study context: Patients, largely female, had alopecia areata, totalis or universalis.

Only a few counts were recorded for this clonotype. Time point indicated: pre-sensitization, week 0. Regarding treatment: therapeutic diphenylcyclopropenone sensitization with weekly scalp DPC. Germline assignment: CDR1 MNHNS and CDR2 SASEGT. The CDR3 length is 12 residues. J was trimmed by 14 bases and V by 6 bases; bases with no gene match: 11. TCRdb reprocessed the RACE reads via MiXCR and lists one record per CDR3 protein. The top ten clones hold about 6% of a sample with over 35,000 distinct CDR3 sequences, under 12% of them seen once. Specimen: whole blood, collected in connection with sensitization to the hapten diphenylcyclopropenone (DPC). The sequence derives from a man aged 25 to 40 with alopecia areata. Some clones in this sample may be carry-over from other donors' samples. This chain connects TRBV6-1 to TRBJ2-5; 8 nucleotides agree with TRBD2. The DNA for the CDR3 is TGTGCCAGCAGGGAGACTAGCGTCACCCTTTACTTC. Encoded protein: CASRETSVTLYF.